These T cell receptor beta chains were read from a single sample in a study of blood T cell repertoires in COVID-19. Profiled with immunoSEQ multiplex PCR; TCRdb holds only in-frame clones, not every one. The data contain roughly 45,000 clones, more than 80% of them singletons. The sequenced sample consisted of peripheral blood. These receptors all come from a man aged 60 to 75 with COVID-19, enrolled during active disease. CDR3s leave out the opening cysteine and the closing phenylalanine or tryptophan.

v_call	j_call	cdr3_aa
TRBV3-1/TRBV3-2	TRBJ1-4	ASNQQGTGEKLF
TRBV9	TRBJ2-2	ASSVALAGEHTGELF
TRBV28	TRBJ1-2	ASSESTGSNYGYT
TRBV3-1/TRBV3-2	TRBJ1-5	ASSQQGSQPQH
TRBV27	TRBJ2-6	ASSRGTGGRGANVLT
TRBV9	TRBJ2-2	ASSVFGTENTGELF
TRBV10-3	TRBJ1-2	AISESGQARYGYT
TRBV6-4	TRBJ2-1	ASSDGGASSYNEQF
TRBV4-3	TRBJ1-2	ASSLHPPRQGARHGYT
TRBV15	TRBJ2-1	ATSRDGLAGVDEQF
TRBV18	TRBJ1-1	ASSPNRNTEAF
TRBV19	TRBJ2-7	ASSQNGQNPYEQY
TRBV3-1/TRBV3-2	TRBJ2-7	ASSPASGVSYEQY
TRBV28	TRBJ1-5	ASRLLGREGQPQH
TRBV11-1	TRBJ2-1	ASSFAGVGEQF
TRBV10-3	TRBJ2-7	AISVDRTYSYEQY
TRBV28	TRBJ2-7	ASRRGGPTYEQY
TRBV19	TRBJ1-2	ASSMRAGGSRGYT
TRBV3-1/TRBV3-2	TRBJ1-1	ASSHLYRARTEAF
TRBV5-1	TRBJ1-6	ASRPTTGVNSPLH
TRBV9	TRBJ1-6	ASSVAGGGNSPLH
TRBV9	TRBJ2-1	ASSVSGTAGYNEQF
TRBV28	TRBJ1-2	ASSGQGPSNYGYT
TRBV27	TRBJ2-3	ASTLGLAGTDTQY
TRBV18	TRBJ2-7	ASSPRAGSDYEQY
TRBV7-9	TRBJ2-3	ANAMNADTQY
TRBV7-3	TRBJ2-3	ASSSDRVGDTQY
TRBV5-1	TRBJ2-7	ASSLGLSYHEQY
TRBV7-8	TRBJ2-2	ASSLAPSGNTGELF
TRBV4-3	TRBJ1-3	ASSQDPPGGSGNTIY
TRBV4-1	TRBJ2-7	ASSQGSGVSYEQY
TRBV4-1	TRBJ2-7	ASSQLATRQGNYEQY
TRBV5-1	TRBJ2-2	ASSLASVAANTGELF
TRBV6-1	TRBJ1-1	ASSETRVNTEAF
TRBV27	TRBJ2-1	ASSSPGLVSNEQF
TRBV7-3	TRBJ1-2	ASSSGQGTYGYT
TRBV19	TRBJ1-1	ASSTTDMNTEAF
TRBV4-1	TRBJ1-5	ASSWGGVSNQPQH
TRBV4-2	TRBJ2-2	ASGSPSASGTGELF